The 2 T cell receptor beta chains below were found in one sample sequenced in a study of cytomegalovirus exposure and HLA in healthy donors. It was with 60 Vbeta and 13 Jbeta primers that the PCR ran. Assay: immunoSEQ multiplex PCR; the TCRdb copy retains only in-frame clones and omits some. The sample consists of some 130,000 clones, just under 80% of them appearing once. The sequenced sample was PBMCs. All receptors come from a man aged 25-45 years in good health.

This chain joins TRBV7-8 and TRBJ2-1; 8 nucleotides agree with TRBD1. CDR3 size: 14 residues. Germline V CDR1 and CDR2: SGHVS, FQNEAQ. After removal of 6 bases from V and 7 bases from J, the junction contained 8 bases not matched to a gene. For the CDR3, the DNA is TGTGCCAGCAGTTCGGGACAGGCCTTTAATGAGCAGTTCTTC. It is translated as CASSSGQAFNEQFF.

J is TRBJ1-4 and V is TRBV5-1; 9 bases are shared with TRBD1. The CDR3 contains 14 residues. CDR1 and CDR2 from the germline V gene are SGHRS and YFSETQ. V shed 8 bases, J shed 8 bases, and the junction held 10 bases outside the gene matches. CDR3 sequence reads: CASQKGQGEEKLFF. CDR3 DNA: TGCGCCAGTCAAAAGGGACAGGGCGAGGAAAAACTGTTTTTT.